This record looks at one T cell receptor beta chain sequence and its context. Its antigen is as yet unknown. The CDR3 runs to 17 residues. The V end lost 3 bases, the J end lost 0 bases, and 17 bases lay between the germline ends. CDR1 and CDR2 (germline): KGHSH, LQKENI. Profiled with immunoSEQ multiplex PCR; TCRdb holds only in-frame clones, not every one. This sample carries 11,000 to 15,000 clones, 95% to 99% of them seen once, and the ten largest clones take 0.41%. These data belong to a study of monozygotic twins with cystic fibrosis. Study-wide points: Nucleotide-identical clonotype sharing was significantly higher within monozygotic CF twin pairs than between unrelated CF individuals. J usage was most co-twin-similar in 8 of 16 pairs, V in 13.

Sequenced material: blood. The V and J genes are TRBV18 and TRBJ1-1; tentative D call: TRBD1 (6 bases). This clonotype was obtained from a girl aged 2 to 9 with cystic fibrosis. The CDR3 DNA reads as TGTGCCAGCTCACCCCTCCAACAGGGTGGGTTGAACACTGAAGCTTTCTTT. Protein product: CASSPLQQGGLNTEAFF.